This T cell receptor (beta chain) was sequenced in a study of regulatory T cells in long-lasting Graves disease. The time point is: newly diagnosed GD, antithyroid drugs for less than 3 months. Researchers made the TCR library from RNA that was extracted from PBMCs. Both iRepertoire HTBI primers and Arm-PCR of CDR3 regions were used to build the TCR beta libraries. As processed by the authors: Gene usage covered over 55 TRBV and roughly 14 TRBJ segments. One entry per CDR3 protein, called by TCRdb with MiXCR from the multiplex PCR reads. These V and J calls are TCRdb output, not the study's own analysis. The sample holds around 250,000 distinct CDR3 sequences, 20% to 25% seen once. Trimming removed 0 bases at V and 1 base at J, with 9 bases between. The germline gives CDR1 LNHNV, CDR2 YYDKDF (reference sequence). There are 15 residues in the CDR3.

The material was peripheral blood mononuclear cells (PBMCs), obtained at new diagnosis, from a patient treated with antithyroid drugs. This sequence was found in a female donor with Graves disease. The V gene is TRBV15, the J gene TRBJ2-5, with D maybe TRBD2 (5 bases). The CDR3 coding sequence is TGTGCCACCAGCAGAGATTTCGGAGGCCAAGAGACCCAGTACTTC. Protein: CATSRDFGGQETQYF.